This T cell receptor beta chain was recorded in a study of CD4 T cells in relation to SARS-CoV-2 and coronaviruses. Notes on the study in general: Approximately 65% of donors had memory CD4+ clonotypes crossrecognizing SARS-CoV-2 and common cold coronavirus spike.

Assay used: immunoSEQ multiplex PCR; TCRdb lists only in-frame clones, some missing. The data show tens of thousands of clones, with roughly 90% seen just once and roughly 1.5% held by the top ten. This clone was counted once. Its antigen is still unknown. Before the COVID-19 pandemic, during about 2010-2018, CD4+ T cells were taken from unexposed donors. Naive and memory CD4+ T cells were separated from cryopreserved PBMCs. Per germline, CDR1 KGHSH and CDR2 LQKENI. Trimming cost V 6 bases and J 3 bases; bases outside gene matches: 6. The CDR3 has 15 amino acids. This rearrangement joins TRBV18 to TRBJ1-1, with TRBD1 matching 11 bases. Sample: memory CD4+ T cells from PBMCs. The receptor was isolated from a human donor in good health. CDR3 loop: CASSPPGQGDTEAFF. The CDR3 DNA sequence: TGTGCCAGCTCCCCCCCGGGACAGGGGGACACTGAAGCTTTCTTT. Filled out from reference TRBV18 and TRBJ1-1, the complete variable domain reads NAGVMQNPRHLVRRRGQEARLRCSPMKGHSHVYWYRQLPEEGLKFMVYLQKENIIDESGMPKERFSAEFPKEGPSILRIQQVVRGDSAAYFCASSPPGQGDTEAFFGQGTRLTVV.